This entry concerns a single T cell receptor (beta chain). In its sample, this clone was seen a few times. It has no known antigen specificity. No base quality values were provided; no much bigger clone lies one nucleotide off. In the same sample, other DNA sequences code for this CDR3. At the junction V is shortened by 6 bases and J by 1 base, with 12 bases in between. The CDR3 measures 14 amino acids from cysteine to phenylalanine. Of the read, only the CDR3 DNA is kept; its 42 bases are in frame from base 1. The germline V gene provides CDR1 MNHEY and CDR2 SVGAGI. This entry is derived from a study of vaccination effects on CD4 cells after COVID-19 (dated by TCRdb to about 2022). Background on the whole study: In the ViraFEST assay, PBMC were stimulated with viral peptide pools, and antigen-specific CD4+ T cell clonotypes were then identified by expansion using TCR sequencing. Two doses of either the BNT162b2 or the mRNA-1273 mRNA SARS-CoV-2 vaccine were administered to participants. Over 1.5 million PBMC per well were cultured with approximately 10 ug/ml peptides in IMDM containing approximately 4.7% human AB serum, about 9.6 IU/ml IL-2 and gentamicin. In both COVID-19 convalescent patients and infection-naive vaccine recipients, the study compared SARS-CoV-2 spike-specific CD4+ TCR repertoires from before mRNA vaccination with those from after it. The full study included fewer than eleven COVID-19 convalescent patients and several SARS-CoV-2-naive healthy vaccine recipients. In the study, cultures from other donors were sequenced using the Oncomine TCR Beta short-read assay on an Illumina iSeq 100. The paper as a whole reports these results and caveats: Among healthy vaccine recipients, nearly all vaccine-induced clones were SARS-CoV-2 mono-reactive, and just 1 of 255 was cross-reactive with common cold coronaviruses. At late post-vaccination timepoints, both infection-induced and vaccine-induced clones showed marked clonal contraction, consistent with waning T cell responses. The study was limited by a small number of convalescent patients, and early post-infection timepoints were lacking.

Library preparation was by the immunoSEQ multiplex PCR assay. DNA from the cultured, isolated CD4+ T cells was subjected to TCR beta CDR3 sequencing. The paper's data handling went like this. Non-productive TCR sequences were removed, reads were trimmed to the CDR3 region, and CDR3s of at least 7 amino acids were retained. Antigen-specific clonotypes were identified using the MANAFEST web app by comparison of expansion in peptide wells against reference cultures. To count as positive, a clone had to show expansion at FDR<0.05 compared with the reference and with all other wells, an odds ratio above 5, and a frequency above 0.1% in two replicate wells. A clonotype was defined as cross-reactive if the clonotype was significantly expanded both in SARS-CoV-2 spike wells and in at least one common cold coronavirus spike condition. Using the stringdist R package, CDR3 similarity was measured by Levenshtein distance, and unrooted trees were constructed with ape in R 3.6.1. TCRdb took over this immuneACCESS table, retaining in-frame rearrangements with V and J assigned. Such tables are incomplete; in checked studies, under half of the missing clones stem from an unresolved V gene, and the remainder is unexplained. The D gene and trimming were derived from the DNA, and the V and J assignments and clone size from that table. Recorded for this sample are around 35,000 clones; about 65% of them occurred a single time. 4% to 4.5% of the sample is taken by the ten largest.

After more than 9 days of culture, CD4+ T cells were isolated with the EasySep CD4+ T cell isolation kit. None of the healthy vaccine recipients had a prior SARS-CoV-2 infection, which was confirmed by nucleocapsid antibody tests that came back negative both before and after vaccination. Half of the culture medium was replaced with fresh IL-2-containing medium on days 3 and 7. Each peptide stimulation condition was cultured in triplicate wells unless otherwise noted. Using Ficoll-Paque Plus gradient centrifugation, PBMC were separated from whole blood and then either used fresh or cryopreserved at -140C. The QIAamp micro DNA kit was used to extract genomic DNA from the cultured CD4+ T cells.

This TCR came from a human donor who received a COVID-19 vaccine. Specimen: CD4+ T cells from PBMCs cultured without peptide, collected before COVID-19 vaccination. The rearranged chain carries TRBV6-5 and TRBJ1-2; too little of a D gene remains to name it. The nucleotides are TGTGCCAGCAGACGTGGGAGCGGTAACTATGGCTACACCTTC. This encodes CASRRGSGNYGYTF.